This T cell receptor beta chain comes out of a study of blood T cells in healthy people across ages. Study in general: About one barcoded beta molecule per two T cells was captured by template switching.

Germline CDR1 reads DFQATT; CDR2 reads SNEGSKA (reference sequence). After removal of 6 bases from V and 7 bases from J, the junction contained 7 bases not matched to a gene. There are 14 residues in the CDR3. A J-beta primer mix and a sample-barcoded 5' primer were used in a second PCR of about 7 to 12 cycles. TCRdb processed the 5' RACE reads anew with MiXCR; each CDR3 protein has one entry. This sample has 450,000 to 700,000 distinct CDR3 sequences, with 27% found just once. Notes on the study in general: Changes in expanded clonotypes were possibly confounded, as the CMV status of donors was unknown. Fewer expanded clones and more diversity marked long-lived versus aged donors. The authors considered diversity estimates from one million T cells to be underestimates.

In this sample, this clonotype turned up a few times. Its antigen is unidentified. This chain uses TRBV20-1 with TRBJ1-4; 11 positions agree with TRBD1. The clonotype comes from a woman in her 70s in good health. Specimen: blood. Here the CDR3 reads CSADGQGAREKLFF. CDR3 nucleotides: TGCAGTGCGGATGGACAGGGGGCGCGTGAAAAACTGTTTTTT.